Listed here are 30 T cell receptor beta chains from one sample, sequenced in a study of T cell responses to AZD1222 COVID-19 vaccine. Produced via immunoSEQ multiplex PCR; TCRdb's table is partial and in-frame only. This table holds 200,000 or so clones, over 80% found once. Here the sequenced sample was peripheral blood, taken on day 0 of MenACWY control vaccination. These receptors all come from an adult in good health.

This chain connects TRBV9 to TRBJ2-1; D is undetermined. This CDR3 is 12 amino acids long. Trimming removed 3 bases at V and 4 bases at J, with 5 bases between. The germline V gene encodes CDR1 SGDLS and CDR2 YYNGEE. CDR3 in amino acids: CASSAGYNEQFF. CDR3 bases: TGTGCCAGCAGCGCAGGATACAATGAGCAGTTCTTC.

A single count supports this clone. Other DNA variants within this sample encode the same CDR3. As DNA, the CDR3 is TGTGCCAGCAGGACAGTTAACTATGGCTACACCTTC. Translation: CASRTVNYGYTF. This chain uses TRBV28 with TRBJ1-2; D might be TRBD1 (5 bases). Germline CDR1 is MDHEN and CDR2 is SYDVKM. This CDR3 has 12 amino acids. Trimming took 6 bases from V and 1 from J, leaving 6 bases between them.

This chain joins TRBV18 and TRBJ1-2; tentatively, D is TRBD1 (6 bases). CDR1 KGHSH and CDR2 LQKENI come from the germline V gene. CDR3 length: 13 amino acids. V was cut by 3 bases and J by 10 bases, with 15 bases left in between. The CDR3 nucleotides are TGTGCCAGCTCACCCAAACAGGGACTTAACTACACCTTC. Its protein is CASSPKQGLNYTF.

This chain joins TRBV18 and TRBJ2-7; D is ambiguous. V was cut by 0 bases and J by 0 bases, with 6 bases left in between. This CDR3 contains 14 residues. Germline assignment: CDR1 KGHSH and CDR2 LQKENI. CDR3 loop: CASSPPYSSYEQYF. CDR3 DNA sequence: TGTGCCAGCTCACCACCGTACTCCTCCTACGAGCAGTACTTC.

This clone is a singleton in its sample. The chain links TRBV24-1 to TRBJ1-2, with 8 bases identical to TRBD1. Germline trimming cut 3 bases from V and 9 bases from J; bases unmatched to any gene: 5. The CDR3 sequence is 13 residues long. Per the germline V gene, CDR1 is KGHDR and CDR2 is SFDVKD. The CDR3 is CATSDLGQASYTF. The DNA of the CDR3 is TGTGCCACCAGTGATCTGGGACAGGCCAGCTACACCTTC.

This clone was counted a few times. The CDR3 DNA reads TGCGCCAGCAGCGGGGCCGAGGGGCAAACAGATACGCAGTATTTT. Translated: CASSGAEGQTDTQYF. This chain joins TRBV5-1 and TRBJ2-3, with D perhaps being TRBD1 or TRBD2 (5 bases each). Germline CDR1 SGHRS, CDR2 YFSETQ. V was shortened by 4 bases and J by 3 bases, with 15 bases between the two germline ends. This CDR3 has 15 amino acids.

The V call is TRBV19, the J call TRBJ2-7, with 9 bases that match TRBD1. With V trimmed by 6 bases and J by 5 bases, 14 bases remained unmatched. The germline V gene has CDR1 LNHDA and CDR2 SQIVND (reference sequence). CDR3 length equals 16 residues. This CDR3 reads CASRPPGTGMVDEQYF. For the CDR3, the DNA is TGTGCCAGTAGACCGCCGGGGACAGGGATGGTTGACGAGCAGTACTTC.

The chain couples TRBV10-1 to TRBJ1-5, with 9 bases matching TRBD1. Per the germline V gene, CDR1 is WNHNN and CDR2 is SYGVQD (reference sequence). The CDR3 runs to 15 residues. Trimming removed 5 bases from V and 2 bases from J; junction bases left unmatched: 4. CDR3 protein: CASSLGQGCNQPQHF. CDR3 sequence (DNA): TGCGCCAGCAGTCTAGGACAGGGGTGCAATCAGCCCCAGCATTTT.

This clone is a singleton in its sample. The V call is TRBV20-1, the J call TRBJ2-7; TRBD1 is a possible D gene (6 bases). Germline V lookup: CDR1 DFQATT, CDR2 SNEGSKA (reference sequence). V lost 3 bases, J lost 0 bases, and 12 bases lay in between. The CDR3 runs 14 residues. CDR3 sequence reads: CSASGRTASYEQYF. CDR3 nucleotides: TGCAGTGCTAGTGGGCGGACAGCCTCCTACGAGCAGTACTTC.

The chain combines TRBV2 with TRBJ1-5; D not certain. This CDR3 has 13 amino acids. Germline V gene sequence: CDR1 SNHLY, CDR2 FYNNEI. The V gene lost 4 bases and the J gene lost 5 bases, with 9 bases spanning the gap. CDR3 loop: CASSGGSDQPQHF. As DNA, the CDR3 is TGTGCCAGCAGTGGAGGCAGCGATCAGCCCCAGCATTTT.

The CDR3 sequence is CASSLVSRSYQETQYF. DNA of the CDR3: TGCGCCAGCAGCTTGGTTTCGCGCAGCTACCAAGAGACCCAGTACTTC. V gene TRBV5-1 combines with J gene TRBJ2-5; no clear D. The CDR3 is made up of 16 amino acids. V shed 0 bases and J shed 0 bases, with 12 bases lying between them. Germline V gene lookup returns CDR1 SGHRS and CDR2 YFSETQ.

This clone was seen more than once but under ten times. The V call is TRBV6-1, the J call TRBJ1-6, with D perhaps TRBD1 (5 bases). The CDR3 is 14 amino acids. The germline V gene has CDR1 MNHNS and CDR2 SASEGT. V lost 3 bases and J 8 bases, leaving 11 bases between the germline ends. The CDR3 loop is CASSDRVRDSPLHF. The CDR3 nucleotides are TGTGCCAGCAGTGACAGGGTAAGGGATTCACCCCTCCACTTT.

V usage is TRBV11-2 and J usage is TRBJ2-7; TRBD1 might be the D (6 bases). In germline, CDR1 is SGHAT, CDR2 FQNNGV. The V and J ends lost 0 bases and 5 bases respectively, with 14 bases between them. The CDR3 is made up of 15 amino acids. The CDR3 DNA is TGTGCCAGCAGCTTAGATTGGACAGCGCTCGACGAGCAGTACTTC. Amino acid sequence: CASSLDWTALDEQYF. Combining the CDR3 with reference TRBV11-2 and TRBJ2-7 gives the whole variable domain EAGVAQSPRYKIIEKRQSVAFWCNPISGHATLYWYQQILGQGPKLLIQFQNNGVVDDSQLPKDRFSAERLKGVDSTLKIQPAKLEDSAVYLCASSLDWTALDEQYFGPGTRLTVT.

The gene calls are TRBV18 and TRBJ1-1; D not resolved. V lost 4 bases and J lost 4, with 10 bases in between. This CDR3 contains 13 residues. The germline V gene encodes CDR1 KGHSH and CDR2 LQKENI. In DNA form, the CDR3 reads TGTGCCAGCTCACTGAAGGGAGGCACTGAAGCTTTCTTT. It yields the protein CASSLKGGTEAFF.

The sample holds one count of this clone. The rearrangement links TRBV3-1 (or the pseudogene TRBV3-2) to TRBJ2-3; D is unclear. CDR3 length: 16 amino acids. Germline V gene sequence: CDR1 LGHDT, CDR2 YNNKEL (reference sequence). Trimming cost V 1 base and J 0 bases, with 11 bases left between them. The CDR3 region is CASSQAGSSSTDTQYF. CDR3 nucleotide sequence: TGTGCCAGCAGCCAAGCCGGGTCTTCCAGCACAGATACGCAGTATTTT.

The chain is built from TRBV9 and TRBJ1-4; no clear D gene. Trimming left V 3 bases short and J 4 bases short, with 4 bases between. The CDR3 sequence is 12 residues long. Germline CDR1 reads SGDLS; CDR2 reads YYNGEE. CDR3 DNA sequence: TGTGCCAGCAGCGCGTTTAATGAAAAACTGTTTTTT. This codes for CASSAFNEKLFF.

This chain uses TRBV20-1 with TRBJ1-1; TRBD1 might be the D (6 bases). This CDR3 is 15 amino acids long. Trimming stripped 3 bases from V and 6 bases from J, with 20 bases between. Germline values: CDR1 DFQATT, CDR2 SNEGSKA (reference sequence). DNA for the CDR3: TGCAGTGCTAGTCCCCAGGGGATACTCGTCCCTGAAGCTTTCTTT. This gives the protein CSASPQGILVPEAFF.

The genes are TRBV28 and TRBJ1-4; D gene ambiguous. This CDR3 is 17 amino acids long. CDR1 and CDR2 (germline): MDHEN, SYDVKM. V was pared by 2 bases and J by 0 bases, with 13 bases between. The CDR3 spells CASSLAGTYATNEKLFF. The CDR3 coding sequence is TGTGCCAGCAGTTTAGCCGGAACCTATGCAACTAATGAAAAACTGTTTTTT. The full variable domain, in which reference TRBV28 and TRBJ1-4 provide the parts outside the CDR3, is DVKVTQSSRYLVKRTGEKVFLECVQDMDHENMFWYRQDPGLGLRLIYFSYDVKMKEKGDIPEGYSVSREKKERFSLILESASTNQTSMYLCASSLAGTYATNEKLFFGSGTQLSVL.

The chain employs TRBV6-5 and TRBJ2-5; 8 bases are a match to TRBD2. CDR1 MNHEY and CDR2 SVGAGI come from the germline V gene. The junction had 7 bases not matched to a gene; V was cut back by 8 bases and J by 2 bases. The CDR3 consists of 14 residues. DNA of the CDR3: TGTGCCAGCTCCCACCAGCGGGGGCAAGAGACCCAGTACTTC. Translation gives CASSHQRGQETQYF.

J is TRBJ2-5 and V is TRBV2; maybe TRBD2 (6 bases). Per germline, CDR1 SNHLY and CDR2 FYNNEI. The length of the CDR3 is 13 residues. V lost 4 bases and J 4 bases, leaving 10 bases between the germline ends. The CDR3 sequence is CASSGVRGETQYF. The CDR3, as DNA: TGTGCCAGCAGTGGGGTGCGGGGAGAGACCCAGTACTTC.

This clone is a singleton in its sample. The chain joins TRBV15 to TRBJ2-1; D gene ambiguous. The CDR3 is made up of 14 amino acids. From germline, CDR1 is LNHNV and CDR2 YYDKDF (reference sequence). Trimming pared 5 bases from V and 5 bases from J, leaving 13 bases between. The CDR3 sequence: CATSPHTNNNEQFF. For the CDR3, the DNA is TGTGCCACCAGCCCACATACTAATAACAATGAGCAGTTCTTC.

The V call is TRBV7-9, the J call TRBJ2-3; D is possibly TRBD1 or TRBD2 (6 bases each). This CDR3 contains 15 residues. The germline V gene encodes CDR1 SEHNR and CDR2 FQNEAQ (reference sequence). Deletions cut 0 bases from V and 2 bases from J, with 9 bases between. Written as DNA, the CDR3 is TGTGCCAGCAGCTTAGCGGGGGGCGCCACAGATACGCAGTATTTT. This sequence encodes CASSLAGGATDTQYF.

This clone was found once. This sequence joins TRBV10-3 and TRBJ1-2; no clear D gene. The V gene's germline CDR1 is ENHRY and CDR2 SYGVKD. This CDR3 has 14 amino acids. V lost 3 bases and J lost 2, with 10 bases in between. As DNA, the CDR3 is TGTGCCATCAGTGATACGACCGAGAACTATGGCTACACCTTC. It yields the protein CAISDTTENYGYTF.

The genes are TRBV5-1 and TRBJ1-1; 7 positions agree with TRBD1. This CDR3 has 17 amino acids. In germline, CDR1 is SGHRS, CDR2 YFSETQ. Trimming took 0 bases from V and 4 from J; bases not matched to a gene: 12. The DNA for the CDR3 is TGCGCCAGCAGCTTGGCAGACAGGGAGGATATAGGCACTGAAGCTTTCTTT. Encoded protein: CASSLADREDIGTEAFF. The full variable domain, rest sourced from reference TRBV5-1 and TRBJ1-1, is KAGVTQTPRYLIKTRGQQVTLSCSPISGHRSVSWYQQTPGQGLQFLFEYFSETQRNKGNFPGRFSGRQFSNSRSEMNVSTLELGDSALYLCASSLADREDIGTEAFFGQGTRLTVV.

The chain recombines TRBV4-3 with TRBJ1-1; no definite D call. In germline, CDR1 is LGHNA, CDR2 YSLEER. The V and J ends lost 0 bases and 1 base respectively, with 6 bases between them. The CDR3 runs 14 residues. The CDR3 is CASSQDFGNTEAFF. CDR3 bases: TGCGCCAGCAGCCAAGATTTCGGGAACACTGAAGCTTTCTTT.

V and J are TRBV5-1 and TRBJ2-7, with D perhaps TRBD1 (6 bases). The V gene lost 3 bases and the J gene lost 3 bases, with 13 bases spanning the gap. Germline V gene sequence: CDR1 SGHRS, CDR2 YFSETQ. The CDR3 contains 14 residues. The CDR3 loop reads CASSSRDTSYEQYF. The CDR3 nucleotides read TGCGCCAGCAGCTCCCGGGACACCAGCTACGAGCAGTACTTC.

The chain carries TRBV5-1 and TRBJ2-5, with 8 bases matching TRBD2. The length of the CDR3 is 18 residues. J was trimmed by 5 bases and V by 4 bases; bases with no gene match: 19. Per germline, CDR1 SGHRS and CDR2 YFSETQ. The CDR3 here is CASSLSGQGGPSGETQYF. The CDR3, as DNA: TGCGCCAGCAGCCTCTCGGGGCAGGGAGGTCCTAGCGGGGAGACCCAGTACTTC. Based on the CDR3 plus reference TRBV5-1 and TRBJ2-5, the full variable domain is KAGVTQTPRYLIKTRGQQVTLSCSPISGHRSVSWYQQTPGQGLQFLFEYFSETQRNKGNFPGRFSGRQFSNSRSEMNVSTLELGDSALYLCASSLSGQGGPSGETQYFGPGTRLLVL.

V and J are TRBV27 and TRBJ1-1, with TRBD1 matching 11 bases. Germline V CDR1 and CDR2: MNHEY, SMNVEV (reference sequence). CDR3 size: 14 residues. With V trimmed by 7 bases and J by 10 bases, 11 bases remained unmatched. In DNA form, the CDR3 reads TGTGCCAGCAAGGCGGGACAGGGGGTGATTGTAGCTTTCTTT. Its translation is CASKAGQGVIVAFF.

This sequence joins TRBV7-2 and TRBJ1-2; possibly TRBD1 for D (5 bases). The V end lost 0 bases, the J end lost 5 bases, and 10 bases lay between the germline ends. This CDR3 contains 14 residues. CDR1 is SGHTA and CDR2 is FQGNSA in the germline V gene. CDR3 sequence (DNA): TGTGCCAGCAGCTTAGCGGGGCAGGGTTATGGCTACACCTTC. Its protein is CASSLAGQGYGYTF.

The CDR3 sequence: CASSLEQGTDTQYF. The CDR3 DNA reads TGCGCCAGCAGCTTGGAGCAGGGGACAGATACGCAGTATTTT. J is TRBJ2-3 and V is TRBV5-1, with a possible D match to TRBD1 (6 bases). In germline, CDR1 is SGHRS, CDR2 YFSETQ. The CDR3 covers 14 residues. V was shortened by 0 bases and J by 3 bases, with 8 bases between the two germline ends.